Presented here are 9 T cell receptor beta chains from one specimen sequenced in a study of cytomegalovirus exposure and HLA in healthy donors. The PCR contained 60 Vbeta and 13 Jbeta primers. Only in-frame clones appear in the TCRdb table, and some are missing; sequencing was by immunoSEQ multiplex PCR. The sample has under 150,000 clones; around 83% are singletons. The sequenced sample was PBMCs. These receptors were obtained from a man aged 50 to 59 in good health and CMV-seronegative.

This clone has just a few counts. V is TRBV11-2 and J is TRBJ2-3; 7 positions agree with TRBD1. The CDR3 has 17 amino acids. In germline, CDR1 is SGHAT, CDR2 FQNNGV. V gave up 5 bases and J gave up 14 bases; unmatched junction bases: 25. The CDR3 loop is CASSLKTGFSSVDRLYF. In nucleotides, the CDR3 is TGTGCCAGCAGCCTCAAAACCGGTTTTTCAAGTGTGGACAGGCTGTATTTT.

The table lists this clone with a count of one. V usage is TRBV7-9 and J usage is TRBJ2-1, with 15 bases lining up with TRBD2. The CDR3 is 17 residues long. Trimming removed 5 bases from V and 7 bases from J; junction bases left unmatched: 9. The germline V gene has CDR1 SEHNR and CDR2 FQNEAQ (reference sequence). CDR3 in amino acids: CASSLRTSGGAGNEQFF. In DNA form, the CDR3 reads TGTGCCAGCAGCCTCCGGACTAGCGGGGGGGCCGGTAATGAGCAGTTCTTC. Filled out from reference TRBV7-9 and TRBJ2-1, the complete variable domain reads DTGVSQNPRHKITKRGQNVTFRCDPISEHNRLYWYRQTLGQGPEFLTYFQNEAQLEKSRLLSDRFSAERPKGSFSTLEIQRTEQGDSAMYLCASSLRTSGGAGNEQFFGPGTRLTVL.

This clone was counted once. The chain recombines TRBV5-4 with TRBJ1-1; D call uncertain. Trimming left V 1 base short and J 0 bases short, with 10 bases between. The CDR3 has 15 residues. In germline, CDR1 is SGHNT, CDR2 YYREEE (reference sequence). CDR3 sequence reads: CASSLLNGMNTEAFF. CDR3 bases: TGTGCCAGCAGCTTGTTAAACGGGATGAACACTGAAGCTTTCTTT.

The rearrangement links TRBV5-4 to TRBJ1-1; tentatively, D is TRBD1 (5 bases). Germline-derived CDR1 and CDR2 are SGHNT and YYREEE (reference sequence). The V gene lost 4 bases and the J gene lost 0 bases, with 16 bases spanning the gap. This CDR3 comprises 16 residues. This CDR3 reads CASSHGQGTMNTEAFF. Here the CDR3 DNA reads TGTGCCAGCAGCCACGGTCAAGGGACTATGAACACTGAAGCTTTCTTT.

The chain links TRBV20-1 to TRBJ1-2; the match to TRBD1 covers 8 bases. Germline V CDR1 and CDR2: DFQATT, SNEGSKA (reference sequence). The CDR3 has 11 amino acids. The ends lost 6 bases at V and 7 bases at J; junction bases unmatched: 4. The CDR3 bases are TGCAGTGCACCGACAGGGGCTGGCTACACCTTC. It is translated as CSAPTGAGYTF.

This chain links TRBV2 with TRBJ1-3; D is perhaps TRBD1 (6 bases). Trimming removed 8 bases at V and 1 base at J, with 12 bases between. The CDR3 loop spans 14 amino acids. Germline CDR1 reads SNHLY; CDR2 reads FYNNEI. This CDR3 is CASFRDKSGNTIYF. The CDR3 DNA reads as TGTGCCAGCTTCCGGGACAAGTCTGGAAACACCATATATTTT.

The V gene is TRBV7-8, the J gene TRBJ2-2, with D possibly matching TRBD1 (5 bases). V lost 2 bases, J lost 4 bases, and 11 bases lay in between. The CDR3 has 15 amino acids. The germline CDR1 and CDR2 sequences are SGHVS and FQNEAQ. CDR3 bases: TGTGCCAGCAGCTTAAACTCCAGGGCCACCGGGGAGCTGTTTTTT. This encodes CASSLNSRATGELFF. The full variable domain, rest sourced from reference TRBV7-8 and TRBJ2-2, is GAGVSQSPRYKVAKRGQDVALRCDPISGHVSLFWYQQALGQGPEFLTYFQNEAQLDKSGLPSDRFFAERPEGSVSTLKIQRTQQEDSAVYLCASSLNSRATGELFFGEGSRLTVL.

The chain links TRBV5-6 to TRBJ1-6, with D perhaps matching TRBD1 (5 bases). Trimming took 3 bases from V and 7 from J, leaving 14 bases between them. The CDR3 sequence is 15 residues long. Germline CDR1 and CDR2: SGHDT and YYEEEE. CDR3 sequence (DNA): TGTGCCAGCAGCTCTACCACCGCAGGGAATTCACCCCTCCACTTT. Translation gives CASSSTTAGNSPLHF.

J is TRBJ2-5 and V is TRBV7-2; TRBD2 agrees at 10 bases. TRBJ2-7 explains the end of the DNA better; the J call may be wrong. In germline, CDR1 is SGHTA, CDR2 FQGNSA. This CDR3 spans 15 amino acids. The CDR3 nucleotides are TGTGCCAGCAGCTTAGCTAGCGGGGGGCCCTACGAGCAGTACTTC. It codes for CASSLASGGPYEQYF.